The 27 T cell receptor beta chains listed next were all sequenced from one sample in a study of cytomegalovirus exposure and HLA in healthy donors. Here immunoSEQ multiplex PCR was the method, and the copy in TCRdb shows in-frame clones only, minus some. The table lists approximately 170,000 clones, more than 70% of them singletons. Sequencing input: PBMCs. The source is a man aged 30 to 39 in good health and CMV-seropositive.

This clone was observed a handful of times. CDR3 protein: CASSPGQEYEQYF. The CDR3 coding sequence is TGTGCCAGCAGTCCGGGACAGGAGTACGAGCAGTACTTC. This chain uses TRBV28 with TRBJ2-7, with 8 bases aligning to TRBD1. Germline lookup yields CDR1 MDHEN and CDR2 SYDVKM. J gave up 4 bases and V 5 bases, and 4 bases lay outside the gene matches. The CDR3 consists of 13 residues.

DNA for the CDR3: TGTGCCAGCAGCCCGGGGGGTAGCGGCGACGAGCAGTACTTC. This sequence encodes CASSPGGSGDEQYF. V gene TRBV5-6 combines with J gene TRBJ2-7; 7 nucleotides match TRBD2. The V and J ends lost 4 bases and 5 bases, in that order; junction bases with no gene match: 9. CDR1 is SGHDT and CDR2 is YYEEEE in the germline V gene. The CDR3 extends over 14 amino acids.

CDR3: CASSAGGPEAFF. CDR3 bases: TGTGCCAGCAGCGCCGGTGGTCCTGAAGCTTTCTTT. The gene calls are TRBV2 and TRBJ1-1; no reliable D call. Germline values: CDR1 SNHLY, CDR2 FYNNEI. V dropped 6 bases and J dropped 6 bases, with 11 bases sitting between them. This CDR3 contains 12 residues. Full variable domain (rest looked up from reference TRBV2 and TRBJ1-1): EPEVTQTPSHQVTQMGQEVILRCVPISNHLYFYWYRQILGQKVEFLVSFYNNEISEKSEIFDDQFSVERPDGSNFTLKIRSTKLEDSAMYFCASSAGGPEAFFGQGTRLTVV.

The chain employs TRBV6-1 and TRBJ1-1, with 11 nucleotides matching TRBD1. CDR3 length equals 16 residues. V shed 2 bases and J 6 bases; nucleotides not matched to a gene: 8. CDR1 is MNHNS, CDR2 SASEGT, per germline. The CDR3 DNA reads TGTGCCAGCAGTGAATGGACAGGGGGCGCGTTGTCTGAAGCTTTCTTT. Its protein product is CASSEWTGGALSEAFF.

This clone has at least ten counts. The V call is TRBV2, the J call TRBJ1-5; 9 positions agree with TRBD1. The CDR3 contains 13 residues. In germline, CDR1 is SNHLY, CDR2 FYNNEI. Trimming removed 5 bases from V and 5 bases from J; junction bases left unmatched: 1. CDR3 loop: CASSWTGDQPQHF. The CDR3 region has the DNA TGTGCCAGCAGTTGGACAGGGGATCAGCCCCAGCATTTT.

The chain links TRBV9 to TRBJ1-2; D is perhaps TRBD1 (6 bases). V was shortened by 3 bases and J by 4 bases, with 16 bases between the two germline ends. The CDR3 is 15 amino acids. Germline V gene lookup returns CDR1 SGDLS and CDR2 YYNGEE. CDR3 amino acids: CASSEGEGIFYGYTF. CDR3 DNA sequence: TGTGCCAGCAGCGAGGGGGAGGGGATCTTCTATGGCTACACCTTC.

The chain links TRBV6-4 to TRBJ1-2; unclear D gene. CDR3 length: 13 residues. Trimming took 7 bases from V and 2 from J, leaving 11 bases between them. Germline assignment: CDR1 MRHNA and CDR2 SNTAGT. CDR3 sequence (DNA): TGTGCCAGCAACCCCGACGGGAACTATGGCTACACCTTC. Translation: CASNPDGNYGYTF.

This chain connects TRBV28 to TRBJ2-5, with D maybe TRBD2 (5 bases). The CDR3 runs to 13 residues. In germline, CDR1 is MDHEN, CDR2 SYDVKM. V gave up 5 bases and J gave up 3 bases, with 10 bases separating them. CDR3 nucleotide sequence: TGTGCCAGCAGTCTTGGACTTAAAGAGACCCAGTACTTC. Translating it yields CASSLGLKETQYF.

The chain combines TRBV6-4 with TRBJ1-2, with 9 nucleotides matching TRBD1. V lost 6 bases and J lost 5; bases outside the gene matches: 7. The germline gives CDR1 MRHNA, CDR2 SNTAGT. CDR3 length: 14 amino acids. The DNA of the CDR3 is TGTGCCAGCAGCCCGGGACAGGGAGATTATGGCTACACCTTC. Its protein is CASSPGQGDYGYTF.

The chain recombines TRBV5-5 with TRBJ2-7, with D possibly matching TRBD2 (6 bases). Deletions cut 0 bases from V and 4 bases from J, with 17 bases between. Germline lookup yields CDR1 SGHKS and CDR2 YYEKEE (reference sequence). The CDR3 covers 16 residues. CDR3 in amino acids: CASSLEGGGTAYEQYF. CDR3 DNA sequence: TGTGCCAGCAGCTTGGAGGGCGGCGGGACGGCATACGAGCAGTACTTC.

The chain recombines TRBV9 with TRBJ2-5, with 7 bases matching TRBD1. The V gene end was trimmed by 5 bases and the J gene end by 4 bases; junction bases not matched to a gene: 2. The CDR3 sequence is 12 residues long. The germline gives CDR1 SGDLS, CDR2 YYNGEE. CDR3 residues: CASRGGGETQYF. For the CDR3, the DNA is TGTGCCAGCAGAGGGGGCGGAGAGACCCAGTACTTC.

This sequence joins TRBV11-2 and TRBJ2-3; possible D gene TRBD1, 5 bases. Looked up from germline, CDR1 is SGHAT and CDR2 is FQNNGV. CDR3 length: 13 amino acids. Trimming cost V 11 bases and J 8 bases, with 20 bases left between them. In DNA, the CDR3 is TGTGCCTCGAGACAGAGGCTTTTGGGTACGCAGTATTTT. This codes for CASRQRLLGTQYF.

The chain has TRBV15 and TRBJ2-7, with 9 bases fitting TRBD2. V shed 5 bases, J shed 1 base, and the junction held 12 bases outside the gene matches. Germline CDR1 is LNHNV and CDR2 is YYDKDF (reference sequence). The CDR3 has 17 residues. CDR3 DNA sequence: TGTGCCACCAGCGTGACTAGCGGCTCAACGGGATCCTACGAGCAGTACTTC. Translation: CATSVTSGSTGSYEQYF. The whole variable domain, filled in from reference TRBV15 and TRBJ2-7, reads DAMVIQNPRYQVTQFGKPVTLSCSQTLNHNVMYWYQQKSSQAPKLLFHYYDKDFNNEADTPDNFQSRRPNTSFCFLDIRSPGLGDTAMYLCATSVTSGSTGSYEQYFGPGTRLTVT.

This chain joins TRBV7-9 and TRBJ2-3, with TRBD2 matching 8 bases. CDR3 length: 14 amino acids. Trimming removed 1 base from V and 5 bases from J; junction bases left unmatched: 2. The V gene's germline CDR1 is SEHNR and CDR2 FQNEAQ (reference sequence). The CDR3 bases are TGTGCCAGCAGCTTAGAGCTAGCGGGAGATACGCAGTATTTT. The encoded protein is CASSLELAGDTQYF.

The chain recombines TRBV9 with TRBJ2-1; TRBD2 matches 7 bases. This CDR3 spans 16 amino acids. V lost 3 bases to trimming and J lost 5 bases; unmatched junction nucleotides: 11. Germline loops: CDR1 SGDLS, CDR2 YYNGEE. The CDR3 nucleotides read TGTGCCAGCAGCGCTGAAGGCGGGGGAGGAGACAATGAGCAGTTCTTC. This sequence encodes CASSAEGGGGDNEQFF.

This clone was detected a few times. This chain joins TRBV14 and TRBJ2-5; weak D call: TRBD1 (6 bases). Per the germline V gene, CDR1 is SGHDN and CDR2 is FVKESK. The CDR3 runs 14 residues. Trimming pared 1 base from V and 5 bases from J, leaving 11 bases between. The CDR3 here is CASSQVGRGETQYF. The CDR3 DNA reads as TGTGCCAGCAGCCAAGTAGGAAGGGGGGAGACCCAGTACTTC. Drawing the rest from reference TRBV14 and TRBJ2-5, the complete variable domain is EAGVTQFPSHSVIEKGQTVTLRCDPISGHDNLYWYRRVMGKEIKFLLHFVKESKQDESGMPNNRFLAERTGGTYSTLKVQPAELEDSGVYFCASSQVGRGETQYFGPGTRLLVL.

This chain joins TRBV18 and TRBJ2-2, with 14 bases fitting TRBD2. This CDR3 spans 15 amino acids. With V trimmed by 4 bases and J by 9 bases, 4 bases remained unmatched. Germline loops: CDR1 KGHSH, CDR2 LQKENI. The CDR3 region is CASSQGLAGDRELFF. Written as DNA, the CDR3 is TGTGCCAGCTCACAGGGACTAGCGGGAGATCGGGAGCTGTTTTTT.

J is TRBJ2-7 and V is TRBV7-9; possibly TRBD1 for D (6 bases). Between the trimmed V and J ends, which lost 4 bases and 5 bases, there was a span of 12 bases. Looked up from germline, CDR1 is SEHNR and CDR2 is FQNEAQ (reference sequence). CDR3 length: 13 amino acids. The CDR3, as DNA: TGTGCCAGCAGCTGGGACACCCCCCACGAGCAGTACTTC. Residues: CASSWDTPHEQYF. Together with reference TRBV7-9 and TRBJ2-7, the CDR3 gives the full variable domain: DTGVSQNPRHKITKRGQNVTFRCDPISEHNRLYWYRQTLGQGPEFLTYFQNEAQLEKSRLLSDRFSAERPKGSFSTLEIQRTEQGDSAMYLCASSWDTPHEQYFGPGTRLTVT.

V is TRBV2 and J is TRBJ2-1, with 8 bases lining up with TRBD2. The CDR3 is made up of 12 amino acids. J lost 9 bases, V lost 5 bases, and 3 bases had no gene match. From germline, CDR1 is SNHLY and CDR2 FYNNEI. CDR3 DNA: TGTGCCAGCAGTCCAGCGGGAGTTGAGCAGTTCTTC. It specifies CASSPAGVEQFF.

This clone was counted once. The rearrangement links TRBV28 to TRBJ2-7; the match to TRBD2 covers 12 bases. The trim removed 6 bases at V and 7 bases at J, leaving 7 bases unmatched. The CDR3 sequence is 14 residues long. Germline V gene lookup returns CDR1 MDHEN and CDR2 SYDVKM. The CDR3 coding sequence is TGTGCCAGCAGCTCAAACGGACTAGCGGGGGAGCAGTACTTC. It specifies CASSSNGLAGEQYF.

The chain employs TRBV30 and TRBJ1-5; D is unresolved. Germline V lookup: CDR1 GTSNPN, CDR2 SVGIG (reference sequence). V was trimmed by 5 bases and J by 1 base, leaving 9 bases between them. This CDR3 has 13 amino acids. The CDR3 is CAWSAGSNQPQHF. The CDR3 DNA reads as TGTGCCTGGTCAGCGGGGAGCAATCAGCCCCAGCATTTT.

The chain couples TRBV28 to TRBJ1-5, with TRBD1 as a possible D gene (5 bases). V was clipped by 6 bases and J by 3 bases, with 15 bases between them. Germline V gene sequence: CDR1 MDHEN, CDR2 SYDVKM. The CDR3 is 15 residues long. The CDR3 region has the DNA TGTGCCAGCAGAAGATCCGACAGCTCCAATCAGCCCCAGCATTTT. Translation: CASRRSDSSNQPQHF.

V is TRBV28 and J is TRBJ2-7; D is possibly TRBD2 (5 bases). This CDR3 is built from 15 residues. V gave up 5 bases and J gave up 4 bases, with 18 bases separating them. Germline V lookup: CDR1 MDHEN, CDR2 SYDVKM. The CDR3 bases are TGTGCCAGCAGTCCCCGCCGGGATTACCCTTACGAGCAGTACTTC. As protein: CASSPRRDYPYEQYF.

The rearrangement links TRBV5-1 to TRBJ2-5, with 16 nucleotides matching TRBD2. In germline, CDR1 is SGHRS, CDR2 YFSETQ. The CDR3 totals 16 residues. V shed 4 bases and J 4 bases; nucleotides not matched to a gene: 4. The CDR3 loop reads CASSRGTSGRGETQYF. CDR3 coding DNA: TGCGCCAGCAGCCGGGGGACTAGCGGGAGGGGAGAGACCCAGTACTTC.

The rearrangement joins TRBV5-3 to TRBJ2-2; 11 positions agree with TRBD2. TRBV5-3 is sorted into the ORF group, with uncertain function. CDR3 size: 17 residues. Unmatched junction bases numbered 11, after V lost 7 bases and J lost 3 bases. This CDR3 is CARVGSSGGKYTGELFF. CDR3 nucleotide sequence: TGTGCCAGAGTTGGGTCTAGCGGGGGGAAATACACCGGGGAGCTGTTTTTT.

The gene calls are TRBV5-1 and TRBJ2-5; 10 nucleotides match TRBD2. With 4 bases clipped from V and 5 bases from J, the junction kept 11 bases outside the gene matches. CDR3 length: 16 amino acids. CDR1 and CDR2 from the germline V gene are SGHRS and YFSETQ. The CDR3 DNA is TGCGCCAGCAGCGCCGGACTAGCGGCTGGCACTGAGACCCAGTACTTC. Translating gives CASSAGLAAGTETQYF.

This clone was recorded once. The rearrangement joins TRBV27 to TRBJ2-5, with D possibly matching TRBD1 (6 bases). Germline V gene sequence: CDR1 MNHEY, CDR2 SMNVEV (reference sequence). Deletions cut 7 bases from V and 2 bases from J, with 20 bases between. The CDR3 covers 16 residues. CDR3 nucleotides: TGTGCCAGCACCGCCTATGGGGCGGACAGTCAAGAGACCCAGTACTTC. This sequence encodes CASTAYGADSQETQYF.